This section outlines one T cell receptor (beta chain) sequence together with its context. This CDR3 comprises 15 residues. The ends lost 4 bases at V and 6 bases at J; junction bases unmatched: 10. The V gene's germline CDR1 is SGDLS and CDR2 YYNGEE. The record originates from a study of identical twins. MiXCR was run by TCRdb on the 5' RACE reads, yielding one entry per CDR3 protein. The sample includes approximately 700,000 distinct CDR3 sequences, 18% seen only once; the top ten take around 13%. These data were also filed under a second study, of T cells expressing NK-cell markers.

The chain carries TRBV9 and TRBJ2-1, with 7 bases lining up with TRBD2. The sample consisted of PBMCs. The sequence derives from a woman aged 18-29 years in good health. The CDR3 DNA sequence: TGTGCCAGCAGCAGCCCCCCTAGCGGAAGCAATGAGCAGTTCTTC. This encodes CASSSPPSGSNEQFF.